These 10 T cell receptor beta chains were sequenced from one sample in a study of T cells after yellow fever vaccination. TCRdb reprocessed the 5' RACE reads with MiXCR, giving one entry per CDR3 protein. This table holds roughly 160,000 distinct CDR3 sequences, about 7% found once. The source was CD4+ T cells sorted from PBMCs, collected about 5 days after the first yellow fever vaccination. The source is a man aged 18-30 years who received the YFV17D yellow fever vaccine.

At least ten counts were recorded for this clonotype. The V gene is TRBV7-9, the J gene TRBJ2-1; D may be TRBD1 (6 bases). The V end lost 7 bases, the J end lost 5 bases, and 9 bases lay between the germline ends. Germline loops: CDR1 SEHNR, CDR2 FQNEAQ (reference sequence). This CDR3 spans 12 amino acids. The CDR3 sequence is CASTWDNNEQFF. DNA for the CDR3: TGTGCCAGCACCTGGGACAACAATGAGCAGTTCTTC.

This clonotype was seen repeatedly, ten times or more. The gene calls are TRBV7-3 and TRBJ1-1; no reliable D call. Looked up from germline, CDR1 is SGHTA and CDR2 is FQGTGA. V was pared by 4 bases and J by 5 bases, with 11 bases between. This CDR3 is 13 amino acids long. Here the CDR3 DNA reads TGTGCCAGCAGCTCCGGTGCGTTGACTGAAGCTTTCTTT. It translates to CASSSGALTEAFF. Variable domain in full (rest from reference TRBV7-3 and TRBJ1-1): GAGVSQTPSNKVTEKGKYVELRCDPISGHTALYWYRQSLGQGPEFLIYFQGTGAADDSGLPNDRFFAVRPEGSVSTLKIQRTERGDSAVYLCASSSGALTEAFFGQGTRLTVV.

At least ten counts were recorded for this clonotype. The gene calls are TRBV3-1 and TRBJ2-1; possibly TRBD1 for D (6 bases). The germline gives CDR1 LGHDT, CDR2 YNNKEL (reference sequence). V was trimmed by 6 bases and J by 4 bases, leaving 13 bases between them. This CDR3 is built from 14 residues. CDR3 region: CASRPGQLYNEQFF. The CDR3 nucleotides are TGTGCCAGCAGACCGGGACAACTTTACAATGAGCAGTTCTTC.

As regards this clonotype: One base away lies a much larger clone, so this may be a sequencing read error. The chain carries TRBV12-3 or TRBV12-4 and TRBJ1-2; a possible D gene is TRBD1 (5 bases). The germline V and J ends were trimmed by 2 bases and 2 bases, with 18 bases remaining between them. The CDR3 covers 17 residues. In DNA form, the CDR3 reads TGTGCCAGCAGTTTATCCCAGTCTGTGGGACCCAACTATGGCTACACCTTC. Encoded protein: CASSLSQSVGPNYGYTF.

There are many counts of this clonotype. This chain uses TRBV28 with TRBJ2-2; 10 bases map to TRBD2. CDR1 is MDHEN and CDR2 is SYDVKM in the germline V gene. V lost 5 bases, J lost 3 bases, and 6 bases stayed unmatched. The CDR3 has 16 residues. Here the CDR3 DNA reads TGTGCCAGCAGTCTAGGACTAGCGGCTTACACCGGGGAGCTGTTTTTT. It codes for CASSLGLAAYTGELFF.

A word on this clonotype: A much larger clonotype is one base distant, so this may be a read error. The CDR3 region is CAISLMANQGRSGTEAFF. The CDR3 region has the DNA TGTGCCATCAGCTTAATGGCAAACCAGGGAAGGTCTGGAACTGAAGCTTTCTTT. The gene calls are TRBV7-8 and TRBJ1-1; weak D call: TRBD1 (5 bases). Looked up from germline, CDR1 is SGHVS and CDR2 is FQNEAQ. This CDR3 contains 18 residues. The full variable domain, rest sourced from reference TRBV7-8 and TRBJ1-1, is GAGVSQSPRYKVAKRGQDVALRCDPISGHVSLFWYQQALGQGPEFLTYFQNEAQLDKSGLPSDRFFAERPEGSVSTLKIQRTQQEDSAVYLCAISLMANQGRSGTEAFFGQGTRLTVV.

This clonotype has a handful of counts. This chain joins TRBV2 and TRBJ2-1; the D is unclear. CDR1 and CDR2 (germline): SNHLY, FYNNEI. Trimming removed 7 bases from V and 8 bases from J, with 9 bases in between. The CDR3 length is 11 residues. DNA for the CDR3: TGTGCCAGCAAGAACGGCGATGAGCAGTTCTTC. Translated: CASKNGDEQFF. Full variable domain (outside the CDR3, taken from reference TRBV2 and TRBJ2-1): EPEVTQTPSHQVTQMGQEVILRCVPISNHLYFYWYRQILGQKVEFLVSFYNNEISEKSEIFDDQFSVERPDGSNFTLKIRSTKLEDSAMYFCASKNGDEQFFGPGTRLTVL.

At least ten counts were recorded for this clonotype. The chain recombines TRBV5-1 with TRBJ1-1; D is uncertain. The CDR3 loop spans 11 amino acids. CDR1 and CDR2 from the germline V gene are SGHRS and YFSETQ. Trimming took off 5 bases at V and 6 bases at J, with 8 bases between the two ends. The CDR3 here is CASRLLAEAFF. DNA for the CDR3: TGCGCCAGCAGACTCCTCGCTGAAGCTTTCTTT. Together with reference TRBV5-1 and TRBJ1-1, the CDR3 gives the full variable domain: KAGVTQTPRYLIKTRGQQVTLSCSPISGHRSVSWYQQTPGQGLQFLFEYFSETQRNKGNFPGRFSGRQFSNSRSEMNVSTLELGDSALYLCASRLLAEAFFGQGTRLTVV.

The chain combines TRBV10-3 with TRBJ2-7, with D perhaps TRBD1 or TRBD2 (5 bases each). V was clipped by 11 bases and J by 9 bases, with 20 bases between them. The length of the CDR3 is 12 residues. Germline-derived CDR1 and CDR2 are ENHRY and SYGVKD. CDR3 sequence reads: CALHEGVEAQYV. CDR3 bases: TGTGCCTTACACGAAGGGGTGGAGGCGCAGTACGTC.

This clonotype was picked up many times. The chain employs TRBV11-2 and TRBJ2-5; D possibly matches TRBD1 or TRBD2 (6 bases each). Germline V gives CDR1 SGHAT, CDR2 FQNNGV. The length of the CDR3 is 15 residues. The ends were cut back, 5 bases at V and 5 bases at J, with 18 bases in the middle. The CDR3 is CASSQKLGGMETQYF. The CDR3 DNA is TGTGCCAGCAGCCAAAAGTTGGGGGGCATGGAGACCCAGTACTTC.